The rows below give T cell receptor beta chains drawn from one sample of a study of tumor-infiltrating lymphocytes in primary liver carcinoma. TCRdb re-called the multiplex PCR reads with MiXCR, one entry per CDR3 protein. The sample gives fewer than 400,000 distinct CDR3 sequences, around three fifths of which show up once; about 18% is in the top ten. Sequenced sample: peripheral blood. The receptor source for this set is a young woman with primary liver carcinoma and hepatitis B virus infection. Both conserved end residues are part of each CDR3. The D gene is left open where the match is weak. Clone sizes are given selectively: once, few, many, or a class where the clone is expanded.

>many|TRBV4-1|TRBJ2-1|-
CASSQGYNEQFF
TGCGCCAGCAGCCAAGGGTACAATGAGCAGTTCTTC
>many|TRBV4-1|TRBJ2-7|-
CASSQEGVPTVYEQYF
TGCGCCAGCAGCCAAGAGGGGGTACCAACCGTCTACGAGCAGTACTTC
>once|TRBV25-1|TRBJ1-1|-
CATQSSAQHEAFF
TGTGCCACCCAGTCCTCAGCACAGCATGAAGCTTTCTTT
>few|TRBV12-3/TRBV12-4|TRBJ1-1|-
CASSLRGAGNTEAFF
TGTGCCAGCAGTTTGAGGGGGGCCGGGAACACTGAAGCTTTCTTT
>-|TRBV12-5|TRBJ2-5|-
CVSGPNGRNVETQYF
TGTGTTAGTGGTCCTAACGGGAGAAATGTAGAGACCCAGTACTTC
>-|TRBV9|TRBJ2-1|TRBD2
CASSETEWREVAGNEQFF
TGCGCCAGCAGCGAGACCGAGTGGCGGGAGGTCGCGGGCAATGAGCAGTTCTTC
>-|TRBV29-1|TRBJ1-2|-
CSVVQGCGYTF
TGTAGCGTTGTGCAGGGCTGTGGCTACACCTTC
>-|TRBV12-3/TRBV12-4|TRBJ2-1|-
CASSQGQLSYNVQFF
TGTGCCAGCAGTCAAGGACAGCTCTCCTACAATGTGCAGTTCTTC
>-|TRBV4-2|TRBJ1-5|-
CVSSQDGQPGQPQHF
TGTGTCAGCAGCCAAGACGGACAGCCAGGACAGCCCCAGCATTTT
>many|TRBV6-5|TRBJ1-1|TRBD1
CASSYSYRGSNTEAFF
TGTGCCAGCAGTTACTCGTACAGGGGTTCGAACACTGAAGCTTTCTTT
>few|TRBV11-1|TRBJ2-5|-
CASSPSIAGIGETQYF
TGTGCCAGCAGCCCATCCATAGCAGGGATAGGGGAGACCCAATACTTC
>few|TRBV4-2|TRBJ2-7|-
CASSPGPDYEQHF
TGTGCCAGCAGCCCGGGACCAGACTACGAGCAGCACTTC
>-|TRBV6-2/TRBV6-3|TRBJ2-3|-
CASKNWAAGTDTQYF
TGTGCCAGCAAAAATTGGGCGGCGGGCACAGATACGCAGTATTTT
>-|TRBV13|TRBJ2-2|TRBD2
CASSLGLAGFTGELFF
TGTGCCAGCAGCTTGGGGTTAGCGGGTTTCACCGGGGAGCTGTTTTTT
>-|TRBV7-8|TRBJ2-7|TRBD2
CASRSSFDSGSPYEQYF
TGTGCCAGCAGATCTAGCTTCGATAGCGGGAGTCCATACGAACAGTACTTC
>-|TRBV4-1|TRBJ2-3|-
CASSQDPGFTDTRYF
TGCGCCAGCAGCCAAGACCCAGGGTTCACAGATACACGGTATTTT
>many|TRBV6-5|TRBJ2-3|TRBD1
CASKPGQGSDTQYF
TGTGCCAGCAAACCGGGACAGGGTTCAGATACGCAGTATTTT
>-|TRBV29-1|TRBJ1-2|-
CSAEEGSNYGYSF
TGCAGCGCTGAAGAAGGATCTAACTATGGCTACAGCTTC
>-|TRBV6-5|TRBJ2-7|TRBD1
CASSTDRGGNEQYF
TGTGCCAGCAGTACCGACAGGGGAGGAAACGAGCAGTACTTC
>-|TRBV29-1|TRBJ2-7|-
CSVGIVGSPYEQYF
TGCAGCGTTGGGATTGTGGGGTCCCCCTACGAGCAGTACTTC
>-|TRBV11-3|TRBJ1-1|-
CASSSARGTEAFF
TGTGCTAGCAGCTCAGCCAGAGGAACTGAAGCTTTCTTT
>-|TRBV6-5|TRBJ2-5|-
CASSSLAVVGTQYF
TGTGCCAGCAGTTCGTTAGCGGTAGTAGGGACCCAGTACTTC
>-|TRBV13|TRBJ2-1|-
CASSHGQTNEQFF
TGTGCCAGCAGCCACGGACAGACCAATGAGCAGTTCTTC
>-|TRBV12-3/TRBV12-4|TRBJ2-1|-
CASASPTRPNEQFF
TGTGCCAGCGCCTCACCGACTAGGCCCAATGAGCAGTTCTTC
>-|TRBV4-1|TRBJ1-4|-
CASSHGAGRTNEKLFF
TGCGCCAGCAGCCATGGAGCAGGGAGGACTAATGAAAAACTGTTTTTT
>once|TRBV6-5|TRBJ1-3|-
CASSYPGGGPGNSIYF
TGCGCCAGCAGTTATCCGGGGGGGGGCCCTGGAAACTCCATATATTTT
>-|TRBV7-8|TRBJ2-7|-
CASSPRRAEQYF
TGTGCCAGCAGCCCCCGACGGGCCGAGCAGTACTTC
>-|TRBV28|TRBJ2-7|-
CACSLEGWGYEQYF
TGTGCCTGCAGTTTAGAGGGGTGGGGATACGAGCAGTACTTC
>-|TRBV24-1|TRBJ2-5|TRBD2
CATSDSRTSGRAGETQYF
TGTGCCACCAGTGATTCCCGGACTAGCGGGAGGGCCGGTGAGACCCAGTACTTC
>-|TRBV29-1|TRBJ2-5|-
CSVEDTMRETQYF
TGCAGCGTTGAAGACACGATGAGAGAGACCCAGTACTTC
>few|TRBV4-1|TRBJ2-1|TRBD2
CASNLKAGDTSGRTGEQFF
TGCGCCAGCAACCTCAAAGCCGGGGACACTAGCGGGAGGACTGGTGAGCAGTTCTTC
>-|TRBV11-2|TRBJ2-3|-
CAISLDGARDTQYF
TGTGCCATCAGCTTAGATGGTGCGAGAGATACGCAGTATTTT
>-|TRBV6-5|TRBJ2-7|-
CASSRDITSYYEQYF
TGTGCCAGCAGTCGGGACATTACTAGTTACTACGAGCAGTACTTC
>-|TRBV7-9|TRBJ1-5|-
CASSGTGLPTHF
TGTGCCAGTAGTGGCACGGGGTTACCCACCCATTTT
>-|TRBV7-8|TRBJ1-1|-
CANRRRTAEAFF
TGTGCCAACAGACGCAGGACAGCTGAAGCTTTCTTT
>-|TRBV6-2/TRBV6-3|TRBJ2-5|TRBD2
CAIRQAGQETQYF
TGTGCCATCAGACAAGCGGGGCAAGAGACCCAGTACTTC
>many|TRBV11-1|TRBJ2-1|TRBD2
CASSRPGLAGREQFF
TGTGCCAGCAGCCGACCGGGACTAGCGGGCCGGGAGCAGTTCTTC
>-|TRBV11-1|TRBJ2-5|-
CASSLRVKTQYF
TGTGCCAGCAGCTTAAGGGTAAAGACCCAGTACTTC
>-|TRBV6-5|TRBJ2-5|-
CASSPIRREETQYF
TGTGCCAGCAGCCCAATAAGGCGGGAAGAGACCCAGTACTTC
>few|TRBV5-6|TRBJ2-7|-
CASSLGSTYEQYF
TGTGCCAGCAGCTTGGGATCAACCTACGAGCAGTACTTC
>once|TRBV29-1|TRBJ1-1|-
CSAGDCEAFF
TGCAGCGCCGGAGACTGTGAAGCCTTCTTT
>-|TRBV5-6|TRBJ1-5|-
CASSLRAGAQPQHF
TGTGCCAGCAGTTTGCGGGCAGGGGCTCAGCCCCAGCATTTT
>many|TRBV11-2|TRBJ1-6|-
CASSPRDFNSPLHF
TGTGCCAGCAGCCCTCGGGACTTTAATTCACCCCTCCACTTT
>many|TRBV12-3/TRBV12-4|TRBJ2-7|TRBD2
CASSRTRLHEQYF
TGTGCCAGCAGTCGGACTAGGCTCCACGAGCAGTACTTC
>few|TRBV6-2/TRBV6-3|TRBJ1-1|-
CASSRHTTRVPEAFF
TGTGCCAGCAGCCGACACACAACCAGGGTCCCTGAAGCTTTCTTT
>-|TRBV6-5|TRBJ1-4|TRBD1
CASSPRGGNEKLIF
TGTGCCAGCAGCCCCAGGGGGGGGAATGAAAAACTGATTTTT
>few|TRBV7-9|TRBJ2-1|-
CASSLMRQEQFF
TGTGCCAGCAGCTTAATGCGACAGGAGCAGTTCTTC
>few|TRBV5-6|TRBJ2-5|-
CASSFPRGAAGETQYF
TGTGCCAGCAGCTTTCCTAGGGGGGCGGCGGGAGAGACCCAGTACTTC
>-|TRBV20-1|TRBJ2-2|-
CSAHHRGGSGELFF
TGCAGTGCGCACCATAGAGGCGGAAGCGGGGAGCTGTTTTTT
>few|TRBV7-9|TRBJ1-2|-
CASSWQTVYYGYTF
TGTGCCAGCAGCTGGCAGACAGTCTACTATGGCTACACCTTC
>-|TRBV23-1|TRBJ2-7|TRBD2
CASSLNRASGRAGEQYF
TGCGCCAGCAGTCTCAACCGCGCTAGCGGGAGGGCCGGGGAGCAGTACTTC
>-|TRBV19|TRBJ2-1|TRBD2
CASSTLAGVRDEQFF
TGTGCCAGTAGTACCCTAGCGGGAGTAAGGGATGAGCAGTTCTTC